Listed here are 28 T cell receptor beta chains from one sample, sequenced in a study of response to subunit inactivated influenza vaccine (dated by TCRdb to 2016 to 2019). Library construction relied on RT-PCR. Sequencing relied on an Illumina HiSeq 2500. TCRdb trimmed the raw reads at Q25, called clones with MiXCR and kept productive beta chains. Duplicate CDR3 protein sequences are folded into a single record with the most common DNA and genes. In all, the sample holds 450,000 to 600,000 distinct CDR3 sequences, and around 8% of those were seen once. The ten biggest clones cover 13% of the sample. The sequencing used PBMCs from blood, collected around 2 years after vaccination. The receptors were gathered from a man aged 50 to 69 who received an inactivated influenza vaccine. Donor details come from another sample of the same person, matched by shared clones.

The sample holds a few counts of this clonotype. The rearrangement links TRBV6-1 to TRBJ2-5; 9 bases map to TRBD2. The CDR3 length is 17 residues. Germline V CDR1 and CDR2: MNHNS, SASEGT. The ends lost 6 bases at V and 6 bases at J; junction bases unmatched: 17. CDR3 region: CASSRGLRGSGSKTQYF. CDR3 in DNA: TGTGCCAGCAGCCGAGGTCTACGTGGTAGCGGGAGTAAGACCCAGTACTTC.

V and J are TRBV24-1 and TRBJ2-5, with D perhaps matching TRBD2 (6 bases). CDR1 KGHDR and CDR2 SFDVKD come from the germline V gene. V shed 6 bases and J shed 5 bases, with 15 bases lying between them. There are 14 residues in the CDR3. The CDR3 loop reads CATSPLGGEETQYF. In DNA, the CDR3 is TGTGCCACCAGTCCCCTGGGCGGGGAGGAGACCCAGTACTTC.

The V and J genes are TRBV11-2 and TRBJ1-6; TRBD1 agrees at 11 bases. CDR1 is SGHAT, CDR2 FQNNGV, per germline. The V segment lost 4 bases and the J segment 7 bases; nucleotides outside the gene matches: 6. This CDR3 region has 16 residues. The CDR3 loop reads CASSSGQGGVNSPLHF. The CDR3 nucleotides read TGTGCCAGCAGCTCGGGACAGGGGGGGGTCAATTCACCCCTCCACTTT.

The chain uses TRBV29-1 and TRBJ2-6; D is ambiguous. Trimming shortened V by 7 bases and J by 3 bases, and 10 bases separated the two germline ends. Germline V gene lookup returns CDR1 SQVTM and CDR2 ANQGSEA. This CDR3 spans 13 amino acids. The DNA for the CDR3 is TGCAGCGCTCAAGCCGGTGGGGCCAACGTCCTGACTTTC. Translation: CSAQAGGANVLTF.

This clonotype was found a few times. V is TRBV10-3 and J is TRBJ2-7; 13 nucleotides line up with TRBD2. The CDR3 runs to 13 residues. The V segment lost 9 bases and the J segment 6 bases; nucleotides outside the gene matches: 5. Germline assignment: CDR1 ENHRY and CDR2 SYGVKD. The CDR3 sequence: CAIRLAGGFEQYF. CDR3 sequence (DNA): TGTGCCATTCGACTAGCGGGGGGTTTCGAGCAGTACTTC.

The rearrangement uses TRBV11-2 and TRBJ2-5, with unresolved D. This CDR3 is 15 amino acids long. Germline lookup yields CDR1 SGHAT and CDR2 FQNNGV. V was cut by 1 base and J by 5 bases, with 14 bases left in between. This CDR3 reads CASSLGPDPWETQYF. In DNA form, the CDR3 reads TGTGCCAGCAGCTTAGGTCCGGACCCTTGGGAGACCCAGTACTTC.

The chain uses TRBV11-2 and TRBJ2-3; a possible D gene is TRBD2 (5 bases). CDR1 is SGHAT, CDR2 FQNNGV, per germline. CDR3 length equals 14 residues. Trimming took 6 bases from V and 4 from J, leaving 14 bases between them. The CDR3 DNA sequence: TGTGCCAGCAGTTCTGAGACTATCTCAGATACGCAGTATTTT. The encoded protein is CASSSETISDTQYF.

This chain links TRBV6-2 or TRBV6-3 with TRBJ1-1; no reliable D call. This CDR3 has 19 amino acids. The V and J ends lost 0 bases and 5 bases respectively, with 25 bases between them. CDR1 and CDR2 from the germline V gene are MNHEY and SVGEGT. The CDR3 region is CASSYSGLEGSFPGTEAFF. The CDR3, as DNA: TGTGCCAGCAGTTACTCTGGGCTGGAAGGTTCGTTCCCGGGGACTGAAGCTTTCTTT.

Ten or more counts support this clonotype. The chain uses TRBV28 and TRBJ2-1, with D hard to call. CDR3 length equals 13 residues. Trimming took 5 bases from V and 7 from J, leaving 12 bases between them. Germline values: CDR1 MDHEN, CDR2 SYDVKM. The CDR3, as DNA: TGTGCCAGCAGTCTCGTGTTGTGGAATGAGCAGTTCTTC. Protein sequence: CASSLVLWNEQFF.

CDR3 sequence: CASKQDRGREKLFF. CDR3 coding DNA: TGTGCCAGCAAACAAGACAGGGGTCGTGAAAAACTGTTTTTT. The gene calls are TRBV6-2 or TRBV6-3 and TRBJ1-4, with 8 bases matching TRBD1. This CDR3 has 14 amino acids. Germline CDR1 and CDR2: MNHEY and SVGEGT. V dropped 7 bases and J dropped 7; count of bases not matched to a gene: 8.

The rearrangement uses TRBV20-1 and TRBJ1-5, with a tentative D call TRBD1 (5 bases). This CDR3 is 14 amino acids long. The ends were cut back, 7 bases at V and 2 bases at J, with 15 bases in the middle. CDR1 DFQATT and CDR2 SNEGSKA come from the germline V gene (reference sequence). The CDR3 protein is CSVVRGIGNQPQHF. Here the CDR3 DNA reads TGCAGTGTCGTCCGGGGGATCGGCAATCAGCCCCAGCATTTT.

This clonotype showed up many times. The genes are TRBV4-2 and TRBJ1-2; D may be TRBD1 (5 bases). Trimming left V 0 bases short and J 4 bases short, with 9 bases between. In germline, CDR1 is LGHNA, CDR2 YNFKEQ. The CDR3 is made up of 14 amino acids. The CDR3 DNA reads TGTGCCAGCAGCCAAGACCAGGGTACCTATGGCTACACCTTC. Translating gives CASSQDQGTYGYTF.

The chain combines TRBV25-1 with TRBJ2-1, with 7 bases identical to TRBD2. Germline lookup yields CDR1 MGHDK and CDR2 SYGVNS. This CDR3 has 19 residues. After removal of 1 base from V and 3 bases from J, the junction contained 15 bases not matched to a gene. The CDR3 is CASSELTGGPTCGYNEQFF. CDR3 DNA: TGTGCCAGCAGTGAATTGACGGGAGGCCCCACCTGTGGCTACAATGAGCAGTTCTTC.

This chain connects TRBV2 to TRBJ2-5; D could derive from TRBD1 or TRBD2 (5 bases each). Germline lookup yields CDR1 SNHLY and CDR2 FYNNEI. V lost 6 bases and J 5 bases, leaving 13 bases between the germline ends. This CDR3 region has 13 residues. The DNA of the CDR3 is TGTGCCAGCAGGTTCGGGGCCTGGGAGACCCAGTACTTC. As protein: CASRFGAWETQYF. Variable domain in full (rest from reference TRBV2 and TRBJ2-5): EPEVTQTPSHQVTQMGQEVILRCVPISNHLYFYWYRQILGQKVEFLVSFYNNEISEKSEIFDDQFSVERPDGSNFTLKIRSTKLEDSAMYFCASRFGAWETQYFGPGTRLLVL.

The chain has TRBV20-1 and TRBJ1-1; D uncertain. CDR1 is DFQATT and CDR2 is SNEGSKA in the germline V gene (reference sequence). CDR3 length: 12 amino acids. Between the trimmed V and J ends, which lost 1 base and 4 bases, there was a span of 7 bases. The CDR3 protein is CSARAFLTEAFF. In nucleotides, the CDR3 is TGCAGTGCTAGAGCTTTTCTCACTGAAGCTTTCTTT.

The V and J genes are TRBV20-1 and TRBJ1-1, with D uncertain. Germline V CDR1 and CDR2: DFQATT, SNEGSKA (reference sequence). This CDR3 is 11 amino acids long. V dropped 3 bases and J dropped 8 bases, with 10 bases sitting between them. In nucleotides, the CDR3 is TGCAGTGCTAGGTCCGGGCTGGAAGCTTTCTTT. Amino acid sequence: CSARSGLEAFF.

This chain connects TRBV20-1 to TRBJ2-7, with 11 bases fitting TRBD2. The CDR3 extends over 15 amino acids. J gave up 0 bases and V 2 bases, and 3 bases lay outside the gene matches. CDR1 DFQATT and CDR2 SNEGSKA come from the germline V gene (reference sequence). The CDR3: CSARSSGGNSYEQYF. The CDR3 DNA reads TGCAGTGCTAGATCTAGCGGGGGGAACTCCTACGAGCAGTACTTC.

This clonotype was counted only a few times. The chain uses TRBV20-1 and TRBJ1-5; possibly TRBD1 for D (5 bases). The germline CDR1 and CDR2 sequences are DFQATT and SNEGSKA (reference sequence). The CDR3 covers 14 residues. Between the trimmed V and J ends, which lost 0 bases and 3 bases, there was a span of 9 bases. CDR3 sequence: CSARDLGVNQPQHF. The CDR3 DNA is TGCAGTGCTAGAGATCTAGGGGTCAATCAGCCCCAGCATTTT.

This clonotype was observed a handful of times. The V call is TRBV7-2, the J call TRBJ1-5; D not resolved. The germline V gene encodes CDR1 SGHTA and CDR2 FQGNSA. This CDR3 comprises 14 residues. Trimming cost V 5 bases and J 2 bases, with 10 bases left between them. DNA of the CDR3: TGTGCCAGCAGCGCTGCTTTCGGCAATCAGCCCCAGCATTTT. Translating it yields CASSAAFGNQPQHF.

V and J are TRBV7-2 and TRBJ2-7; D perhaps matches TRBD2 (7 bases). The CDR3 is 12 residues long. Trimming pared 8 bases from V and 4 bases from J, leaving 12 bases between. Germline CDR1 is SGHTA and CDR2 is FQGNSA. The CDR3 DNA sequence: TGTGCCAGCGGGAGGGGGACATACGAGCAGTACTTC. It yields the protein CASGRGTYEQYF.

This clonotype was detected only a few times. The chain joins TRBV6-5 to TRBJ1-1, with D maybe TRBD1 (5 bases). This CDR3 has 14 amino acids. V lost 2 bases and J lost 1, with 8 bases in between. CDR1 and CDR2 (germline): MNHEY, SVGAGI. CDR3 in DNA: TGTGCCAGCAGTTACGAGACAGCGAACACTGAAGCTTTCTTT. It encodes CASSYETANTEAFF.

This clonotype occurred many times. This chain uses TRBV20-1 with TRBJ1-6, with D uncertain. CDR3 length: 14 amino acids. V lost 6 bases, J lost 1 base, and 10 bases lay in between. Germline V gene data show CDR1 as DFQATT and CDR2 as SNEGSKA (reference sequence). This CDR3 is CSAPGGSYNSPLHF. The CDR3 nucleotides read TGCAGTGCCCCCGGTGGGTCCTATAATTCACCCCTCCACTTT.

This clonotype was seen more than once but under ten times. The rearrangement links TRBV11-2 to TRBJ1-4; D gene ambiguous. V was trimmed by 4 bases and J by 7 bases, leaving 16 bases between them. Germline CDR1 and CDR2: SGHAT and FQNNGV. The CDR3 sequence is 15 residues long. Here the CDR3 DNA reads TGTGCCAGCAGCTCCTTCCAGGAACGGTTTGAAAAACTGTTTTTT. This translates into CASSSFQERFEKLFF.

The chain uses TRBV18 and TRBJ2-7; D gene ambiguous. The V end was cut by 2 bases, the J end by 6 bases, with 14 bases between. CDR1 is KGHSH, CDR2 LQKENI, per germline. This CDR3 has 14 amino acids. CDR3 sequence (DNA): TGTGCCAGCTCACCAACGGAAATGTCGGTCGAGCAGTACTTC. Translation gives CASSPTEMSVEQYF.

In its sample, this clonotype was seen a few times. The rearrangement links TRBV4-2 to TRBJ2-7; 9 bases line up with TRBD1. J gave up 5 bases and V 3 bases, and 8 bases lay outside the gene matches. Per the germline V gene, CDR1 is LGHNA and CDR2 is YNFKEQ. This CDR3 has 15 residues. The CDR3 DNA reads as TGTGCCAGCAGCCAGGCCTCGGGACAGGGAAACGAGCAGTACTTC. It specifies CASSQASGQGNEQYF.

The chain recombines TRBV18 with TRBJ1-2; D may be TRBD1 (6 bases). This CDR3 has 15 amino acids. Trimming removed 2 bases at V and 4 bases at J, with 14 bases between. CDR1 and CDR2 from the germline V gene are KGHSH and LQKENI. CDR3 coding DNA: TGTGCCAGCTCACCATCCTGGACAGAGGTCTATGGCTACACCTTC. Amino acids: CASSPSWTEVYGYTF. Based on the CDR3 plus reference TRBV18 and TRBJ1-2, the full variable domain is NAGVMQNPRHLVRRRGQEARLRCSPMKGHSHVYWYRQLPEEGLKFMVYLQKENIIDESGMPKERFSAEFPKEGPSILRIQQVVRGDSAAYFCASSPSWTEVYGYTFGSGTRLTVV.

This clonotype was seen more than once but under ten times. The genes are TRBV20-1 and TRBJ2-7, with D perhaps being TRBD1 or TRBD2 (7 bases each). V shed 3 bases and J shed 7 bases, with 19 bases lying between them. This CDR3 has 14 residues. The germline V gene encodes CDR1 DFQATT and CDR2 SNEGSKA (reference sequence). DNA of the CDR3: TGCAGTGCTAGTTACAGGGGTTTGGGGGGGGAGCAGTACTTC. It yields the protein CSASYRGLGGEQYF.

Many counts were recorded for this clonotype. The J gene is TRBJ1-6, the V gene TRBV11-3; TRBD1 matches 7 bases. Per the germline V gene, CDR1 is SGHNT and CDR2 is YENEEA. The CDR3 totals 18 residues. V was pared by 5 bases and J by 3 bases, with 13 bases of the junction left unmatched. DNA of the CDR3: TGTGCCAGCAGCCAATATAATCGCGGACAGGACTATAATTCACCCCTCCACTTT. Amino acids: CASSQYNRGQDYNSPLHF.